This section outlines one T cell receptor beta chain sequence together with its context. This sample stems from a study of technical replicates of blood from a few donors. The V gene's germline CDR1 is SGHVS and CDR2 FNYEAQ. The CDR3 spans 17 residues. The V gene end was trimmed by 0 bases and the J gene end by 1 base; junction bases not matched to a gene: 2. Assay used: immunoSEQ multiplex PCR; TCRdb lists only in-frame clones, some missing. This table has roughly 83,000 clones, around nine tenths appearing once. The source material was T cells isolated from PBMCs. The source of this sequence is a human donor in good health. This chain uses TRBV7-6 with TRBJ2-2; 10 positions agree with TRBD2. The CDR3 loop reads CASSLAASGGNTGELFF. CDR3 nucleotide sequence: TGTGCCAGCAGCTTAGCTGCTAGCGGGGGGAACACCGGGGAGCTGTTTTTT.